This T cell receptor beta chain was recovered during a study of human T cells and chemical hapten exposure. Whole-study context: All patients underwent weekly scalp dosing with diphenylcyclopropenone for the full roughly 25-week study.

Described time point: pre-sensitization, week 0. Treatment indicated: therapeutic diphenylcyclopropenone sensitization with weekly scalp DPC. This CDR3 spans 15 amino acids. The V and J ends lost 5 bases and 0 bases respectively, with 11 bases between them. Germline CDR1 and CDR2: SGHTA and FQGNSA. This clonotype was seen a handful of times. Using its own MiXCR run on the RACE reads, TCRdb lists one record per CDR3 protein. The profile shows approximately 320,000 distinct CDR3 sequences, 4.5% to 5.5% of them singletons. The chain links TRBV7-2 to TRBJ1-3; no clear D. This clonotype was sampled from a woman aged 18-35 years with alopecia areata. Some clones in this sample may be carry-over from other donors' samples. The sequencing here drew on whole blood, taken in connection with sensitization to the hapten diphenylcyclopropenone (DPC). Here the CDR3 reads CASSADTRSGNTIYF. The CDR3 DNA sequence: TGTGCCAGCAGCGCCGACACCCGCTCTGGAAACACCATATATTTT. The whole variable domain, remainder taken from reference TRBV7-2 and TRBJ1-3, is GAGVSQSPSNKVTEKGKDVELRCDPISGHTALYWYRQSLGQGLEFLIYFQGNSAPDKSGLPSDRFSAERTGGSVSTLTIQRTQQEDSAVYLCASSADTRSGNTIYFGEGSWLTVV.